The subject of this entry is one TCR beta chain. Time point defined: newly diagnosed GD, antithyroid drugs for less than 3 months. The TCR library used RNA extracted from PBMCs. The source of the sample is a study of regulatory T cells in long-lasting Graves disease. iRepertoire HTBI primers and Arm-PCR of CDR3 regions built TCR beta libraries. TCRdb passed the multiplex PCR reads through MiXCR, listing each CDR3 protein once. The sample gives 350,000 to 450,000 distinct CDR3 sequences, 15% of which show up once; approximately 15% is in the top ten. V was pared by 0 bases and J by 2 bases, with 5 bases of the junction left unmatched. CDR3 size: 15 residues. In germline, CDR1 is SGHTS, CDR2 YDEGEE. Separately, the same data were catalogued under a study of T cells in Graves' hyperthyroidism and ophthalmopathy. That source notes: Diagnosing involved the use of clinical symptoms, serum thyroxine and TRAb, thyroid ultrasound and orbital computed tomography. With the HTBI primer set, the TCR CDR3 went through a first round of RT-PCR.

This material consisted of peripheral blood mononuclear cells (PBMCs), taken at new diagnosis, from a patient treated with antithyroid drugs. This clonotype was sampled from a woman in her twenties or thirties with Graves disease. This chain joins TRBV5-8 and TRBJ2-7, with 7 bases fitting TRBD1. CDR3 sequence: CASSLVKTGPYEQYF. In DNA form, the CDR3 reads TGTGCCAGCAGCTTGGTGAAGACAGGGCCCTACGAGCAGTACTTC.